The 30 T cell receptor beta chains listed next were all sequenced from one sample in a study of post-analysis software for immune sequencing data. Their antigens remain unidentified. Overall study results and limits: Elevated frequency relative to controls characterized several TRBV segments in patients, TRBV5-6, TRBV5-1 and TRBV20-1 among them.

Unique molecular identifiers tagged the TCR beta cDNA libraries. One entry per CDR3 protein results from TCRdb running MiXCR on the PCR reads. The sample lists hundreds of thousands of distinct CDR3 sequences; 30% to 45% were seen once. The specimen sequenced was blood. These receptors all stem from a girl aged 10 to 17 with multiple sclerosis.

This clonotype was observed at least ten times. The chain has TRBV27 and TRBJ1-2; 10 bases map to TRBD1. From germline, CDR1 is MNHEY and CDR2 SMNVEV (reference sequence). The CDR3 has 15 amino acids. V was clipped by 5 bases and J by 6 bases; unmatched bases: 9. CDR3 amino acids: CASSPLDRGRDGYTF. The CDR3 DNA reads TGTGCCAGCAGTCCGTTAGACAGGGGGCGCGATGGCTACACCTTC.

This clonotype was found a few times. A much larger clone differs from this one at a single base, so this may be a read error. The V and J genes are TRBV5-1 and TRBJ2-3; D might be TRBD1 (6 bases). The germline V gene encodes CDR1 SGHRS and CDR2 YFSETQ. CDR3 size: 15 residues. Trimming left V 0 bases short and J 8 bases short, with 16 bases between. The CDR3 DNA reads TGCGCCAGCAGCTTGGCCTCCGGGACATCTACTACGCAGTATTTT. Translated: CASSLASGTSTTQYF.

Comment on this clonotype: This may arise from a read error, as a much more abundant clone is one base away. CDR3 coding DNA: TGCGCCAGCAGCCAAGGACTATCCGACAATGAGCAGTTCTTC. Translation: CASSQGLSDNEQFF. The genes are TRBV4-1 and TRBJ2-1; D perhaps matches TRBD2 (5 bases). Germline V gene lookup returns CDR1 MGHRA and CDR2 YSYEKL. V lost 1 base, J lost 5 bases, and 9 bases lay in between. This CDR3 is built from 14 residues.

In this sample, this clonotype turned up many times. This sequence joins TRBV3-1 and TRBJ1-2, with D possibly being TRBD1 (6 bases). V was clipped by 4 bases and J by 1 base, with 10 bases between them. Germline lookup yields CDR1 LGHDT and CDR2 YNNKEL (reference sequence). The CDR3 is made up of 14 amino acids. CDR3 DNA: TGTGCCAGCAGCCGGGACATCGGTAACTATGGCTACACCTTC. Its translation: CASSRDIGNYGYTF.

This clonotype has a count of ten or more. The chain carries TRBV12-3 or TRBV12-4 and TRBJ1-4, with D unclear. Trimming shortened V by 6 bases and J by 10 bases, and 15 bases separated the two germline ends. This CDR3 comprises 13 residues. In nucleotides, the CDR3 is TGTGCCAGCAGGGCAGCCACCCATAGAAAACTGTTTTTT. It specifies CASRAATHRKLFF.

This clonotype has just a few counts. Germline and junction disagree at one end, which may indicate a read error. The chain has TRBV15 and TRBJ2-1; D not resolved. The CDR3 is 14 amino acids. The germline CDR1 and CDR2 sequences are LNHNV and YYDKDF (reference sequence). The CDR3 DNA reads as TGTGCCGCCAGCAGAGTGGCAGACTACAATGAGCAGTTCTTC. Amino acid sequence: CAASRVADYNEQFF.

This clonotype was detected many times. The chain carries TRBV6-2 or TRBV6-3 and TRBJ2-1; D remains unclear. The V end lost 6 bases, the J end lost 5 bases, and 11 bases lay between the germline ends. The CDR3 runs 13 residues. Germline-derived CDR1 and CDR2 are MNHEY and SVGEGT. The CDR3 spells CASSPVYDNEQFF. The CDR3 DNA reads as TGTGCCAGCAGCCCGGTTTACGACAATGAGCAGTTCTTC.

This clonotype occurred many times. This chain links TRBV20-1 with TRBJ2-3; D not resolved. V was trimmed by 2 bases and J by 0 bases, leaving 9 bases between them. This CDR3 has 14 residues. Germline V gene lookup returns CDR1 DFQATT and CDR2 SNEGSKA (reference sequence). Here the CDR3 DNA reads TGCAGTGCTAGACAGGCCGCTAGCACAGATACGCAGTATTTT. Translating it yields CSARQAASTDTQYF.

The chain couples TRBV7-2 to TRBJ1-3; 7 bases are a match to TRBD1. This CDR3 has 12 amino acids. The V gene's germline CDR1 is SGHTA and CDR2 FQGNSA. Trimming at V came to 6 bases and at J to 8 bases, leaving 4 bases not matched to a gene. In nucleotides, the CDR3 is TGTGCCAGCAGTCAGGGGGGAGACACCATATATTTT. Encoded protein: CASSQGGDTIYF.

This clonotype was detected ten times or more. This chain links TRBV7-9 with TRBJ1-2; a weak D match, TRBD1 (6 bases). The CDR3 length is 17 residues. Germline assignment: CDR1 SEHNR and CDR2 FQNEAQ (reference sequence). The germline V and J ends were trimmed by 6 bases and 3 bases, with 23 bases remaining between them. The DNA for the CDR3 is TGTGCCAGCAGTGGGAGCCTTCCCGAACAGGGTTACTATGGCTACACCTTC. Residues: CASSGSLPEQGYYGYTF.

In its sample, this clonotype was seen many times. The chain employs TRBV5-1 and TRBJ1-6; TRBD1 matches at 8 bases. The CDR3 consists of 14 residues. CDR1 is SGHRS, CDR2 YFSETQ, per germline. V dropped 8 bases and J dropped 7; count of bases not matched to a gene: 8. Here the CDR3 DNA reads TGCGCCAGACCGACGGACAGGGAAAATTCACCCCTCCACTTT. It is translated as CARPTDRENSPLHF.

Comments on this clonotype: A junction end diverges from the germline sequence, so it may reflect a read error. The chain couples TRBV7-2 to TRBJ2-7, with 10 bases aligning to TRBD2. Germline values: CDR1 SGHTA, CDR2 FQGNSA. There are 15 residues in the CDR3. The CDR3 sequence: CACSLEAGGPYEQYF. The DNA for the CDR3 is TGTGCCTGCAGCTTAGAAGCGGGAGGGCCCTACGAGCAGTACTTC. Together with reference TRBV7-2 and TRBJ2-7, the CDR3 gives the full variable domain: GAGVSQSPSNKVTEKGKDVELRCDPISGHTALYWYRQSLGQGLEFLIYFQGNSAPDKSGLPSDRFSAERTGGSVSTLTIQRTQQEDSAVYLCACSLEAGGPYEQYFGPGTRLTVT.

This clonotype came up many times. The chain employs TRBV4-2 and TRBJ2-7; TRBD2 matches at 8 bases. J lost 2 bases, V lost 5 bases, and 5 bases had no gene match. CDR1 and CDR2 (germline): LGHNA, YNFKEQ. The CDR3 contains 14 residues. The CDR3: CASSKSGSTYEQYF. The CDR3 DNA sequence: TGTGCCAGCAGCAAAAGCGGGAGTACCTACGAGCAGTACTTC.

Remarks on this clonotype: A much more abundant neighbour one base away suggests this may be a read error. The J gene is TRBJ2-4, the V gene TRBV12-3 or TRBV12-4; D remains ambiguous. V was clipped by 3 bases and J by 2 bases, with 11 bases between them. The CDR3 runs 15 residues. In DNA, the CDR3 is TGTGCCAGCAGTTTGTTGTCTGTTTCCAAAAACATTCAGTACTTC. Translated: CASSLLSVSKNIQYF.

The sample holds many counts of this clonotype. V is TRBV5-1 and J is TRBJ2-3; 7 nucleotides agree with TRBD1. The CDR3 is made up of 14 amino acids. Germline V lookup: CDR1 SGHRS, CDR2 YFSETQ. Trimming took 2 bases from V and 4 from J; bases not matched to a gene: 4. CDR3 DNA: TGCGCCAGCAGCTTATCCCAGGGGGCAGATACGCAGTATTTT. Protein: CASSLSQGADTQYF.

The CDR3 reads CASSFSSGRDYGYTF. As DNA, the CDR3 is TGTGCCAGCAGCTTCTCCTCAGGACGAGACTATGGCTACACCTTC. V gene TRBV7-2 combines with J gene TRBJ1-2; D remains unclear. CDR1 is SGHTA, CDR2 FQGNSA, per germline. The CDR3 runs to 15 residues. The V end was cut by 3 bases, the J end by 3 bases, with 14 bases between.

The rearrangement joins TRBV24-1 to TRBJ2-5; 10 bases map to TRBD2. The CDR3 contains 14 residues. The junction had 11 bases not matched to a gene; V was cut back by 10 bases and J by 7 bases. CDR1 is KGHDR and CDR2 is SFDVKD in the germline V gene. The CDR3 sequence is CATKGAGGPGTQYF. Here the CDR3 DNA reads TGTGCCACGAAAGGAGCGGGAGGGCCAGGGACCCAGTACTTC.

V and J are TRBV13 and TRBJ1-5; no clear D. In germline, CDR1 is PRHDT, CDR2 FYEKMQ (reference sequence). Trimming cost V 5 bases and J 6 bases, with 11 bases left between them. There are 13 residues in the CDR3. The CDR3 spells CASSPRGCQPQHF. DNA for the CDR3: TGTGCCAGCAGCCCCCGGGGTTGTCAGCCCCAGCATTTT.

This clonotype was observed a handful of times. A read error is possible here, since a much larger clone lies one base away. The rearrangement links TRBV20-1 to TRBJ1-6; 10 bases line up with TRBD1. This CDR3 region has 16 residues. Germline V gene data show CDR1 as DFQATT and CDR2 as SNEGSKA (reference sequence). The CDR3 here is CSARGAGQGGNSPPHF. The CDR3, as DNA: TGCAGTGCTAGAGGGGCAGGACAGGGGGGCAATTCACCCCCCCACTTT.

This clonotype was counted a few times. This rearrangement joins TRBV7-9 to TRBJ1-2; possible D gene TRBD1, 5 bases. Germline CDR1 and CDR2: SEHNR and FQNEAQ (reference sequence). This CDR3 spans 15 amino acids. Deletions cut 5 bases from V and 2 bases from J, with 15 bases between. The CDR3 DNA reads TGTGCCAGCAGCCTCCTACGGGGCGAGAACTATGGCTACACCTTC. Encoded protein: CASSLLRGENYGYTF.

The genes are TRBV6-6 and TRBJ2-7; the match to TRBD1 covers 8 bases. In germline, CDR1 is MNHNY, CDR2 SVGAGI (reference sequence). With V trimmed by 6 bases and J by 0 bases, 10 bases remained unmatched. The CDR3 contains 16 residues. The CDR3 loop is CASRGGGQGYSYEQYF. CDR3 nucleotide sequence: TGTGCCAGCAGGGGGGGAGGACAGGGCTACTCCTACGAGCAGTACTTC.

The rearrangement links TRBV7-3 to TRBJ2-2; 12 bases line up with TRBD2. The V segment lost 0 bases and the J segment 6 bases; nucleotides outside the gene matches: 11. Germline lookup yields CDR1 SGHTA and CDR2 FQGTGA. The CDR3 is 19 amino acids. CDR3 region: CASSLTGGLAGYFAGELFF. The DNA of the CDR3 is TGTGCCAGCAGCTTAACCGGAGGACTAGCGGGATATTTTGCCGGGGAGCTGTTTTTT.

This clonotype was detected only a few times. The chain employs TRBV14 and TRBJ1-1, with D uncertain. The CDR3 runs to 16 residues. Trimming left V 4 bases short and J 4 bases short, with 19 bases between. Germline V gene sequence: CDR1 SGHDN, CDR2 FVKESK. DNA for the CDR3: TGTGCCAGCAGCCCCGGGGTGCGGTCCCTAGGCACTGAAGCTTTCTTT. Its translation is CASSPGVRSLGTEAFF.

Points on this clonotype: At one end, the junction sequence differs from germline, possibly due to a read error. The J gene is TRBJ2-7, the V gene TRBV4-2; the match to TRBD2 covers 9 bases. The CDR3 extends over 15 amino acids. CDR1 LGHNA and CDR2 YNFKEQ come from the germline V gene. CDR3 DNA sequence: TGTGCCAGCAGCAAAGATTGGGGACTAGCTTACGAGCAGTACTTC. Translating gives CASSKDWGLAYEQYF.

The J gene is TRBJ2-7, the V gene TRBV20-1; D assignment may be TRBD1 or TRBD2 (5 bases each). This CDR3 is built from 13 residues. V was trimmed by 6 bases and J by 1 base, leaving 13 bases between them. The germline V gene has CDR1 DFQATT and CDR2 SNEGSKA (reference sequence). The CDR3 reads CSAWDGQSYEQYF. In DNA form, the CDR3 reads TGCAGTGCGTGGGACGGCCAGTCCTACGAGCAGTACTTC.

Ten or more counts support this clonotype. The chain is built from TRBV9 and TRBJ2-1, with 7 positions matching TRBD2. CDR1 is SGDLS, CDR2 YYNGEE, per germline. V lost 3 bases, J lost 0 bases, and 9 bases stayed unmatched. The CDR3 spans 17 residues. The CDR3 loop reads CASSAQGGSYSYNEQFF. CDR3 coding DNA: TGTGCCAGCAGCGCCCAGGGCGGGAGTTACTCCTACAATGAGCAGTTCTTC.

The J gene is TRBJ1-4, the V gene TRBV7-9; 7 bases align to TRBD1. Trimming cost V 4 bases and J 4 bases; bases outside gene matches: 6. The CDR3 is 15 residues long. Germline lookup yields CDR1 SEHNR and CDR2 FQNEAQ (reference sequence). As DNA, the CDR3 is TGTGCCAGCAGCTCCTGGACAGGCCTTAATGAAAAACTGTTTTTT. The encoded protein is CASSSWTGLNEKLFF.

This clonotype was counted ten times or more. The chain uses TRBV12-3 or TRBV12-4 and TRBJ1-4, with TRBD1 as a possible D gene (6 bases). The V end lost 6 bases, the J end lost 3 bases, and 11 bases lay between the germline ends. This CDR3 region has 14 residues. The CDR3 region has the DNA TGTGCCAGCAGGACAGGCCCTCCTAATGAAAAACTGTTTTTT. Translating gives CASRTGPPNEKLFF.

The J gene is TRBJ1-1, the V gene TRBV15, with D unclear. The V gene's germline CDR1 is LNHNV and CDR2 YYDKDF (reference sequence). V was trimmed by 0 bases and J by 8 bases, leaving 16 bases between them. The CDR3 extends over 15 amino acids. CDR3 loop: CATSRDLWAPEEAFF. In nucleotides, the CDR3 is TGTGCCACCAGCAGAGACCTCTGGGCCCCGGAGGAAGCTTTCTTT.

The rearrangement links TRBV18 to TRBJ2-1, with 11 bases fitting TRBD2. This CDR3 is built from 15 residues. Germline assignment: CDR1 KGHSH and CDR2 LQKENI. Losses at the gene ends were 4 bases for V and 5 bases for J; bases not matched to a gene: 4. CDR3 in amino acids: CASSLGTSGHNEQFF. The CDR3 nucleotides are TGTGCCAGCTCACTGGGGACTAGCGGCCACAATGAGCAGTTCTTC.